The rows below give T cell receptor beta chains drawn from one sample of a study of CXCR3-negative and CXCR3-positive naive CD8 T cells. TCRdb re-called the 5' RACE reads; one entry per CDR3 protein, DNA not given. The sample table includes more than 70,000 distinct CDR3 sequences. Sequenced material: naive CXCR3+ CD8+ T cells from blood. All receptors derive from a human donor in good health. Some clones in this sample may be carry-over from other donors' samples. The CDR3 runs from the conserved cysteine through the conserved F or W.

J | length | V | CDR3
TRBJ1-4 | 14 | TRBV7-6 | CASSLMGGNEKLFF
TRBJ1-5 | 14 | TRBV5-1 | CASSTTGQNQPQHF
TRBJ2-1 | 13 | TRBV5-1 | CASSLDRDNEQFF
TRBJ2-7 | 14 | TRBV29-1 | CSVGGTGGGYEQYF
TRBJ1-2 | 14 | TRBV3-1 | CASSQDGSFGGYTF
TRBJ2-1 | 15 | TRBV29-1 | CSVSAGGPSYNEQFF
TRBJ1-2 | 12 | TRBV9 | CASSEGQGRYTF
TRBJ2-1 | 17 | TRBV21-1 | CASSKVSRFSHSHEQFF
TRBJ2-3 | 16 | TRBV6-5 | CASSPYAGVQADTQYF
TRBJ2-1 | 18 | TRBV15 | CATSRDDSDHWGYNEQFF
TRBJ2-1 | 16 | TRBV23-1 | CDSSGKTSGRYNEQFF
TRBJ2-3 | 16 | TRBV28 | CTSSLGVFSSTDTQYF
TRBJ2-7 | 14 | TRBV14 | CASSQLEGYYEQYF
TRBJ1-5 | 12 | TRBV28 | CASDFSNQTQHF
TRBJ2-1 | 16 | TRBV7-9 | CASSLKDRNPYNEQFF
TRBJ2-1 | 15 | TRBV27 | CASSLWASGHNEQFF
TRBJ2-1 | 13 | TRBV7-6 | CASSFKSRNEQFF
TRBJ2-7 | 13 | TRBV20-1 | CSARDHGESEQYF
TRBJ2-1 | 11 | TRBV6-2/TRBV6-3 | CASMGGHEQFF
TRBJ2-5 | 14 | TRBV9 | CASSSHIQEETQYF
TRBJ2-5 | 14 | TRBV2 | CASSEPRVDETQYF
TRBJ2-7 | 15 | TRBV4-1 | CASSQVQGGTYEQYF
TRBJ1-4 | 14 | TRBV27 | CASSRDRANEKLFF
TRBJ1-2 | 15 | TRBV7-9 | CASSSTVRGNYGYTF
TRBJ1-1 | 13 | TRBV19 | CASEGAGNTEAFF
TRBJ2-1 | 16 | TRBV23-1 | CASSQSPSGSFDEQFF
TRBJ1-5 | 15 | TRBV6-2/TRBV6-3 | CASSYSHRLNQPQHF
TRBJ2-5 | 16 | TRBV4-3 | CASSQGAASYQETQYF
TRBJ1-2 | 12 | TRBV29-1 | CSVDTGGYGYTF
TRBJ2-2 | 15 | TRBV29-1 | CSVEDPHRETGELFF
TRBJ1-1 | 13 | TRBV29-1 | CSVLGGKNTEAFF
TRBJ2-1 | 14 | TRBV10-3 | CAISQGAGYNEQFF
TRBJ2-7 | 16 | TRBV18 | CASSPIGGQGAHEQYF
TRBJ2-7 | 16 | TRBV28 | CASSHPLGTGSYEQYF
TRBJ2-3 | 13 | TRBV27 | CASSLTGIDTQYF
TRBJ2-3 | 13 | TRBV12-3/TRBV12-4 | CASNTGGWDTQYF
TRBJ2-3 | 17 | TRBV18 | CASSPPLAGGPTDTQYF
TRBJ2-7 | 18 | TRBV28 | CASAPPPGQDQFSYEQYF
TRBJ2-7 | 13 | TRBV29-1 | CSVETGERYEQYF
TRBJ2-4 | 16 | TRBV7-8 | CASSFGYFQAKNIQHF
TRBJ2-1 | 13 | TRBV6-4 | CASSDPTTDEQFF
TRBJ1-5 | 16 | TRBV11-3 | CASSFPRFHSNQPQHF
TRBJ1-4 | 14 | TRBV19 | CASNPSAGNEKLFF
TRBJ2-1 | 17 | TRBV4-2 | CASSQSPGTLMVGEQFF
TRBJ1-1 | 12 | TRBV29-1 | CSAPGMNTEAFF
TRBJ2-1 | 11 | TRBV6-2/TRBV6-3 | CASSYGEEQFF
TRBJ2-7 | 13 | TRBV24-1 | CATSDLWGDEQYF
TRBJ2-5 | 15 | TRBV6-2/TRBV6-3 | CASSSLRGAQETQYF
TRBJ2-3 | 15 | TRBV14 | CASSHRDRGPDTQYF
TRBJ2-3 | 14 | TRBV6-6 | CASSSQLAADTQYF
TRBJ2-1 | 13 | TRBV29-1 | CSVDRTSYNEQFF
TRBJ2-1 | 14 | TRBV6-5 | CASSGGGERSEQFF
TRBJ2-7 | 16 | TRBV4-2 | CASSQGRGRSSYEQYF
TRBJ2-6 | 15 | TRBV5-1 | CASSLSWSGANVLTF
TRBJ1-2 | 14 | TRBV5-6 | CASSEGTAAYGYTF
TRBJ2-1 | 15 | TRBV13 | CASSLGLGSGNEQFF
TRBJ1-1 | 15 | TRBV2 | CASSERGPSLGQAFF
TRBJ1-1 | 14 | TRBV4-1 | CASSQVDQAGEAFF